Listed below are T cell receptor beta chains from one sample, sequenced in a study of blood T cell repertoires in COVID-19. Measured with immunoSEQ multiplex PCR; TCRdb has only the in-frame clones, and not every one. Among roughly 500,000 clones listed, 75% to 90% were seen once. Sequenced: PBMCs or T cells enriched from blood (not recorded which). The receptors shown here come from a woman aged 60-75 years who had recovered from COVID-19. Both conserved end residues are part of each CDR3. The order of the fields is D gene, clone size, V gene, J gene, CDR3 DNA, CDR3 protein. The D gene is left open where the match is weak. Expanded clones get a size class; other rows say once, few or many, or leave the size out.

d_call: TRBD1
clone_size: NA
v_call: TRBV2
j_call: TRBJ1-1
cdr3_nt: TGTGCCAGCAGTCTTATAGGGACAGCGAACACTGAAGCTTTCTTT
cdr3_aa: CASSLIGTANTEAFF

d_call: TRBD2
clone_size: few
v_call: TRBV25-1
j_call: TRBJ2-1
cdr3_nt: TGTGCCAGCAGCTTAAGGGGAGGGCGTGAGCAGTTCTTC
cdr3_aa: CASSLRGGREQFF

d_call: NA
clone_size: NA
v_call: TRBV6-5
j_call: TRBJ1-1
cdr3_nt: TGTGCCAGCAGCTACCGGGAGGTGGTGAACGCTGAAGCTTTCTTT
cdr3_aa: CASSYREVVNAEAFF

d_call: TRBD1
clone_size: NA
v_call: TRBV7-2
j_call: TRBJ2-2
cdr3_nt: TGTGCCAGCAGCACAAGGACAGGGCAGGCCGGGGAGCTGTTTTTT
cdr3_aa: CASSTRTGQAGELFF

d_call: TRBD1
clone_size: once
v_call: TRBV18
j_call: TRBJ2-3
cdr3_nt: TGTGCCAGCTCACAAAGACAGGGACGAGATACGCAGTATTTT
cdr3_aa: CASSQRQGRDTQYF

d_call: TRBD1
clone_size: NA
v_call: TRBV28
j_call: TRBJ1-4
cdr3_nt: TGTGCCAGCAGTGGGGACAGGGCCGAAAAACTGTTTTTT
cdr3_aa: CASSGDRAEKLFF

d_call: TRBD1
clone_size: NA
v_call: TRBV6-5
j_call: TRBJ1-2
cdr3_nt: TGTGCCAGCAGCAGGGGGCAGCGTGGCTACACCTTC
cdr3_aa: CASSRGQRGYTF

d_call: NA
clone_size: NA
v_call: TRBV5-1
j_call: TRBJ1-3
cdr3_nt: TGCGCCAGCAGCCTCCCCGGGGAAGGGTCCGGAAACACCATATATTTT
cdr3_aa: CASSLPGEGSGNTIYF

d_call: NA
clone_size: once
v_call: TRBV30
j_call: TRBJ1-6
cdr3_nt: TGTGCCTGGAGTGCTCAGGGCTCCTATAATTCACCCCTCCACTTT
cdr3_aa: CAWSAQGSYNSPLHF

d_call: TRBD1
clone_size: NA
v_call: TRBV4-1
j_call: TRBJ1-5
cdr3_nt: TGCGCCAGCAGCCAAGCTATCACAGGGGGTGGAAGCAATCAGCCCCAGCATTTT
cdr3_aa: CASSQAITGGGSNQPQHF

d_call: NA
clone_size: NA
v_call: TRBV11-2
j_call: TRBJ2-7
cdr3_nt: TGTGCCAGCAGCTTTACCCTAGGACTTCCTTACGAGCAGTACTTC
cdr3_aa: CASSFTLGLPYEQYF

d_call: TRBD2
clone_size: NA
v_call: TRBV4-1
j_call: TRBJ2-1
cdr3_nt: TGCGCCAGCAGCCAAGATGGGTCTCGGGGGGGCAGTTCGAATGAGCAGTTCTTC
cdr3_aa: CASSQDGSRGGSSNEQFF

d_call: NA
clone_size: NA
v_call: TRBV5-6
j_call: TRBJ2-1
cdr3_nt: TGTGCCAGCAGCCAGTTTCTAGCGATTGCTGAGCAGTTCTTC
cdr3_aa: CASSQFLAIAEQFF

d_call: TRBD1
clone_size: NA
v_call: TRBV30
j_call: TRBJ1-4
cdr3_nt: TGTGCCTGGAGTGTCGGTAGGACAGGTCGCCCTGCAACTAATGAAAAACTGTTTTTT
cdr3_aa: CAWSVGRTGRPATNEKLFF

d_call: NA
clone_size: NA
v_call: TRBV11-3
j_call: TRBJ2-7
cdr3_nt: TGTGCCAGCAGCTCCCGGACAGATCCCGGGCAGTACTTC
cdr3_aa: CASSSRTDPGQYF

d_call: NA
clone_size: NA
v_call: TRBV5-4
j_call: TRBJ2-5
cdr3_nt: TGTGCCAGCAGCACCCCAGGGGCTCAAGAGACCCAGTACTTC
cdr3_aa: CASSTPGAQETQYF

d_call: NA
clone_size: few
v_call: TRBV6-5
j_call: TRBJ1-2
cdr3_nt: TGTGCCAGCAGTTACTCGAACAGAGCTAACTATGGCTACACCTTC
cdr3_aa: CASSYSNRANYGYTF

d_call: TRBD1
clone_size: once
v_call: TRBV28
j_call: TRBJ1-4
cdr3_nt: TGTGCCAGCAGCGCCACAGGGGTTTATGAAAAACTGTTTTTT
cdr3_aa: CASSATGVYEKLFF

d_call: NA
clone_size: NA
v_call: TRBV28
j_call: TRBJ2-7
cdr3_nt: TGTGCCAGCAGTAAGGCGGGGGAGCAGTACTTC
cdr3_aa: CASSKAGEQYF

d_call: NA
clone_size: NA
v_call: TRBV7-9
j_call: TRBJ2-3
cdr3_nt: TGTGCCAGCAGCTTATTTCTCCGCGATGAGGGTACAGATACGCAGTATTTT
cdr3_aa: CASSLFLRDEGTDTQYF